These 4 T cell receptor beta chains came from one sample sequenced in a study of graft-versus-host responses after intestinal transplantation. Generated by immunoSEQ multiplex PCR, the TCRdb table keeps only in-frame clones and is missing some. The data hold tens of thousands of clones, with just under 95% observed a single time. The sequencing used PBMCs, collected 16 days after intestinal transplant. The receptors derive from a human patient who received an intestinal transplant, so some T cells may come from the graft donor.

The chain joins TRBV6-6 to TRBJ2-1; perhaps D is TRBD1 or TRBD2 (6 bases each). V lost 0 bases, J lost 12 bases, and 12 bases lay in between. CDR3 size: 13 residues. Germline CDR1 is MNHNY and CDR2 is SVGAGI (reference sequence). CDR3 sequence reads: CASSYSLQGGQFF. CDR3 DNA: TGTGCCAGCAGTTACTCCCTACAGGGAGGGCAGTTCTTC.

This chain joins TRBV11-2 and TRBJ1-1; a weak D match, TRBD1 (5 bases). This CDR3 is built from 15 residues. Germline CDR1 SGHAT, CDR2 FQNNGV. V was cut by 4 bases and J by 4 bases, with 16 bases left in between. This CDR3 reads CASSSLSSRGTEAFF. CDR3 bases: TGTGCCAGCAGCTCACTTAGTTCGAGGGGCACTGAAGCTTTCTTT.

The chain links TRBV27 to TRBJ1-2; no firm D call. Germline lookup yields CDR1 MNHEY and CDR2 SMNVEV (reference sequence). This CDR3 has 14 residues. Trimming took 2 bases from V and 2 from J, leaving 9 bases between them. CDR3 coding DNA: TGTGCCAGCAGTTTAAACCCAGCCAACTATGGCTACACCTTC. Its protein is CASSLNPANYGYTF.

CDR3 amino acids: CASSFPGQNQPQHF. The CDR3, as DNA: TGTGCCAGCAGTTTCCCTGGACAGAATCAGCCCCAGCATTTT. The chain links TRBV28 to TRBJ1-5; D may be TRBD1 (6 bases). The CDR3 spans 14 residues. V was cut by 3 bases and J by 4 bases, with 10 bases left in between. Per the germline V gene, CDR1 is MDHEN and CDR2 is SYDVKM.